This is a list of T cell receptor beta chains from one sample in a study of blood T cell repertoires in COVID-19. The data were produced by immunoSEQ multiplex PCR, yet TCRdb's version contains in-frame clones alone and is incomplete. The data hold approximately 150,000 clones, with roughly 83% observed a single time. The source material was PBMCs or T cells enriched from blood (not recorded which). The source is a man between 65 and 85 years old who had been exposed to COVID-19. CDR3s include the opening cysteine and the closing phenylalanine or tryptophan. Each record gives: CDR3 protein, clone size, V gene. The size of a clone is reported for some rows only, either as once, few or many, or as a class for expanded clones.

CDR3aa: CASSLGGAGAKNIQYF; abundance: .; v_gene: TRBV5-6
CDR3aa: CASGAGGELFF; abundance: .; v_gene: TRBV18
CDR3aa: CASRRDKGTYEQYF; abundance: .; v_gene: TRBV19
CDR3aa: CASSLGGPAGNTIYF; abundance: few; v_gene: TRBV7-2
CDR3aa: CASSVAGTGGNTIYF; abundance: .; v_gene: TRBV9
CDR3aa: CASSANRLLNTEAFF; abundance: .; v_gene: TRBV5-1
CDR3aa: CASSIDRDYGYTF; abundance: .; v_gene: TRBV7-9
CDR3aa: CASSQFDRGEIF; abundance: .; v_gene: TRBV3-1/TRBV3-2
CDR3aa: CASSPYPGMNTEAFF; abundance: .; v_gene: TRBV6-2/TRBV6-3
CDR3aa: CASSLDPGHVNTGELFF; abundance: .; v_gene: TRBV6-2/TRBV6-3
CDR3aa: CASSTYRERQFF; abundance: .; v_gene: TRBV19
CDR3aa: CASSYLQGVGYTF; abundance: .; v_gene: TRBV6-5
CDR3aa: CASKRWGPGRETQYF; abundance: .; v_gene: TRBV2
CDR3aa: CASSFRTGVVAETQYF; abundance: .; v_gene: TRBV6-2/TRBV6-3
CDR3aa: CASRDPTRVWETQYF; abundance: .; v_gene: TRBV2
CDR3aa: CAWSRGGFTDTQYF; abundance: .; v_gene: TRBV30
CDR3aa: CASGAPRETQYF; abundance: .; v_gene: TRBV28
CDR3aa: CSLDTEAFF; abundance: once; v_gene: TRBV20-1
CDR3aa: CATSAGGQGGWNQPQHF; abundance: few; v_gene: TRBV24-1
CDR3aa: CSLGRAGGDTQYF; abundance: .; v_gene: TRBV29-1
CDR3aa: CASSASLLSGGSYEQYF; abundance: once; v_gene: TRBV9
CDR3aa: CASSPQLVQDSNQPQHF; abundance: .; v_gene: TRBV18
CDR3aa: CASSQDSRRLAKNIQYF; abundance: once; v_gene: TRBV3-1/TRBV3-2
CDR3aa: CASSTSGTSTGELFF; abundance: .; v_gene: TRBV5-1
CDR3aa: CASTLGRKNTEAFF; abundance: .; v_gene: TRBV28
CDR3aa: CASSLARDIPDTQYF; abundance: .; v_gene: TRBV7-9
CDR3aa: CASHPRQGSDNEQFF; abundance: once; v_gene: TRBV11-3
CDR3aa: CASSPPDRNYGYTF; abundance: .; v_gene: TRBV4-2
CDR3aa: CASSQVGTGVEAFF; abundance: .; v_gene: TRBV3-1/TRBV3-2
CDR3aa: CASSGQADTQYF; abundance: .; v_gene: TRBV10-2
CDR3aa: CASSYARTGRLNIQYF; abundance: .; v_gene: TRBV6-5
CDR3aa: CATSDSLGTGKGGEQFF; abundance: .; v_gene: TRBV24-1
CDR3aa: CASSLPTSGNRRTDTQYF; abundance: .; v_gene: TRBV5-1
CDR3aa: CASSSTGGRYEQYF; abundance: .; v_gene: TRBV6-2/TRBV6-3
CDR3aa: CASSPRTGNQPQHF; abundance: .; v_gene: TRBV19
CDR3aa: CASSYQQGRGTEAFF; abundance: few; v_gene: TRBV5-1
CDR3aa: CASSIAGLAFDTGELFF; abundance: .; v_gene: TRBV19
CDR3aa: CAWSLTGNEQFF; abundance: .; v_gene: TRBV30
CDR3aa: CASSLSQEGAEAFF; abundance: once; v_gene: TRBV5-1
CDR3aa: CASTRRTGDTGELFF; abundance: .; v_gene: TRBV6-5
CDR3aa: CASSPDRDSYNEQFF; abundance: .; v_gene: TRBV6-7
CDR3aa: CATSERNYGYTF; abundance: .; v_gene: TRBV24-1
CDR3aa: CASSLAGIDEQFF; abundance: .; v_gene: TRBV11-2
CDR3aa: CSASTRDHNEQFF; abundance: .; v_gene: TRBV20-1
CDR3aa: CASRSQGIEQYF; abundance: .; v_gene: TRBV7-8
CDR3aa: CASSEGPLGSYQPQHF; abundance: .; v_gene: TRBV10-1
CDR3aa: CASSQNRFNEQFF; abundance: .; v_gene: TRBV4-1
CDR3aa: CASSFKTGGHEQYF; abundance: once; v_gene: TRBV7-2
CDR3aa: CASSAGGGGESGNTIYF; abundance: .; v_gene: TRBV5-1
CDR3aa: CASSFLAGTTDTQYF; abundance: .; v_gene: TRBV7-6
CDR3aa: CASSSQGASGGYTF; abundance: .; v_gene: TRBV19